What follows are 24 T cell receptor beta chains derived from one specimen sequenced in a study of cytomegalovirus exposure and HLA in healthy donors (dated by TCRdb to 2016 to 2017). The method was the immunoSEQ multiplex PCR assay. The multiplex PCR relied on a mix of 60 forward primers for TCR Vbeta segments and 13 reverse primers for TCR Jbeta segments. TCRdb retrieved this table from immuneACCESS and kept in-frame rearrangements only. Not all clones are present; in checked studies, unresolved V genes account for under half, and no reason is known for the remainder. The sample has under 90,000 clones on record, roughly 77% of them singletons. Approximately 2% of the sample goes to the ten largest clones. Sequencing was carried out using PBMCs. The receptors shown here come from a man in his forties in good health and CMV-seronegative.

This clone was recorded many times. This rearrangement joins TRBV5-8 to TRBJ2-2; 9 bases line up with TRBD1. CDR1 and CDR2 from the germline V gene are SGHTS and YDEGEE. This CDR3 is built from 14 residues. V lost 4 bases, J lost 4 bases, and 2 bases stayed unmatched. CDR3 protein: CASSMGQGTGELFF. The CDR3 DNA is TGTGCCAGCAGCATGGGACAGGGCACCGGGGAGCTGTTTTTT.

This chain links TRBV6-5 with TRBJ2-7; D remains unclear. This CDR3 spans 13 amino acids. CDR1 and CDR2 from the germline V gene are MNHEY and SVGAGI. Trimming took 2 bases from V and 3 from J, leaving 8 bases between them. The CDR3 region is CASSYGGNYEQYF. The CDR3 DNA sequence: TGTGCCAGCAGTTACGGCGGAAACTACGAGCAGTACTTC.

The CDR3 DNA reads TGTGCCAGCAGCTTAGGGGCAGGGCTATACAGGGCGGAAAAACTGTTTTTT. Translation gives CASSLGAGLYRAEKLFF. The chain recombines TRBV7-6 with TRBJ1-4; D is possibly TRBD1 (6 bases). Trimming pared 1 base from V and 8 bases from J, leaving 20 bases between. This CDR3 has 17 amino acids. Germline V gene sequence: CDR1 SGHVS, CDR2 FNYEAQ.

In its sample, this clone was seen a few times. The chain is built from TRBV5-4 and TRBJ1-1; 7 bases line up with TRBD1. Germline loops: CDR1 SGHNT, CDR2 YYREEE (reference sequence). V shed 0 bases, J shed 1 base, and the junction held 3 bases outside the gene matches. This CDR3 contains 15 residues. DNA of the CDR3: TGTGCCAGCAGCTTGGGTGGGACAGCGAACACTGAAGCTTTCTTT. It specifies CASSLGGTANTEAFF.

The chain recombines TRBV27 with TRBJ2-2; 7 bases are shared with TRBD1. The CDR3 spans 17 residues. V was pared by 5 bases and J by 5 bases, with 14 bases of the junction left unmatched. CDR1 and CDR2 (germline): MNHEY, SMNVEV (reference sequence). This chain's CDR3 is CASSPLSTGAGTGELFF. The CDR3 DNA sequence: TGTGCCAGCAGTCCCCTCTCCACAGGGGCTGGGACCGGGGAGCTGTTTTTT.

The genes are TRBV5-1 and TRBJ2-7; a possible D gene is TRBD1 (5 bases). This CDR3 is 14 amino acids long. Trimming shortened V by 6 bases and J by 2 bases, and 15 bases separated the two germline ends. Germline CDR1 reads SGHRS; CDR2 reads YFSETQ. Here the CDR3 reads CASKSPGITYEQYF. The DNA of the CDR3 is TGCGCCAGCAAATCCCCAGGGATAACCTACGAGCAGTACTTC.

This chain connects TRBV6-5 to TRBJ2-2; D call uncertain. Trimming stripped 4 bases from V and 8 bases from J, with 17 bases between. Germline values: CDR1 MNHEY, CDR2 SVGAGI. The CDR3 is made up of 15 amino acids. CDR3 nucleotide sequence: TGTGCCAGCAGTTTAACAGCCACTGCAACTGGGGAGCTGTTTTTT. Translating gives CASSLTATATGELFF.

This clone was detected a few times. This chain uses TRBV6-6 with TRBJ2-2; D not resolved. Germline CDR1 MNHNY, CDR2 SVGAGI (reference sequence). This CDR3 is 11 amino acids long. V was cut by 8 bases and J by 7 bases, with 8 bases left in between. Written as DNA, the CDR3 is TGTGCCAGCGAGAGTGTCGGGGAGCTGTTTTTT. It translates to CASESVGELFF.

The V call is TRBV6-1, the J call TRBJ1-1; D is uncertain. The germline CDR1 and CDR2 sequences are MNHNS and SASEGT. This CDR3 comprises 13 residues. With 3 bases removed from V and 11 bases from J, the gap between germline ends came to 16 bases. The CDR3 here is CASSENQSMRAFF. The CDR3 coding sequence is TGTGCCAGCAGTGAGAACCAGTCCATGCGGGCTTTCTTT.

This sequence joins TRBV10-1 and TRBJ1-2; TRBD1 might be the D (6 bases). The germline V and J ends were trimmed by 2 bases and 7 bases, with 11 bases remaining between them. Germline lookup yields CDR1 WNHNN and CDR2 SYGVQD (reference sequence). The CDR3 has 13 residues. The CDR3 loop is CASSETGRFGYTF. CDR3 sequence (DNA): TGCGCCAGCAGTGAGACAGGGCGGTTTGGCTACACCTTC.

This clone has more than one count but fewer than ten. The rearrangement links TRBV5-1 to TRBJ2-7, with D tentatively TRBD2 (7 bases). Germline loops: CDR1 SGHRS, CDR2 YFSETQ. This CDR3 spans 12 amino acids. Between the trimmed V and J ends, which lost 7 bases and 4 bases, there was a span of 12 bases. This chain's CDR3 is CASAGDTYEQYF. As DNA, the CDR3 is TGCGCCAGCGCGGGGGACACTTACGAGCAGTACTTC.

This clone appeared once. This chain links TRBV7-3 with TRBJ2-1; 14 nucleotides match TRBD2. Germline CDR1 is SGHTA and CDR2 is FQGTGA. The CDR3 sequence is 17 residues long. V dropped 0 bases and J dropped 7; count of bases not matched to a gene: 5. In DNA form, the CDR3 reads TGTGCCAGCAGCTTAACCCCGGGACTAGCGGGGGATAATGAGCAGTTCTTC. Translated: CASSLTPGLAGDNEQFF.

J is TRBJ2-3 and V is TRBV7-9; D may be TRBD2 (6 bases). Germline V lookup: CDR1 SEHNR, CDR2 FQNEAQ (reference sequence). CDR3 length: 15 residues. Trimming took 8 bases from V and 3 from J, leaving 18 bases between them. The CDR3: CASLFVGGITDTQYF. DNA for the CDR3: TGTGCCAGCCTCTTCGTTGGGGGGATAACAGATACGCAGTATTTT.

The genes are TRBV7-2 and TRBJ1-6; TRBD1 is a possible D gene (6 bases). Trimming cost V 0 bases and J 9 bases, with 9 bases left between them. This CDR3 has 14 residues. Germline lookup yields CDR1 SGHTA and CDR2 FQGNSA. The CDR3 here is CASSLAGGLSPLHF. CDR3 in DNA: TGTGCCAGCAGCTTAGCCGGGGGGCTTTCACCCCTCCACTTT.

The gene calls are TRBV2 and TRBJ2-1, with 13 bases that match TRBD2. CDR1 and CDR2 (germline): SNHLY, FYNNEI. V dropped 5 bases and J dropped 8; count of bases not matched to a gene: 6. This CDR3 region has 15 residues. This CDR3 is CASSLLAGGKDEQFF. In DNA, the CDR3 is TGTGCCAGCAGTCTACTAGCGGGAGGGAAGGATGAGCAGTTCTTC.

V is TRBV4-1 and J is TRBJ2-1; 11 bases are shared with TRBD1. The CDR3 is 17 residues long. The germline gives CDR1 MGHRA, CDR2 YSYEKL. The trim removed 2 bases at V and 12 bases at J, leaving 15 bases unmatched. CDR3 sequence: CASSQRGDGTGGGGQFF. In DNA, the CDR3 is TGCGCCAGCAGCCAAAGAGGGGATGGGACAGGGGGTGGTGGGCAGTTCTTC.

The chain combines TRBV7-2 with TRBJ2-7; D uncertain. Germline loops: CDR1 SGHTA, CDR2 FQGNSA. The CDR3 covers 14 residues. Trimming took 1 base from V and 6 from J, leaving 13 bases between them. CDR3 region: CASSLERLWSEQYF. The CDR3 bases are TGTGCCAGCAGCTTAGAAAGACTCTGGTCCGAGCAGTACTTC.

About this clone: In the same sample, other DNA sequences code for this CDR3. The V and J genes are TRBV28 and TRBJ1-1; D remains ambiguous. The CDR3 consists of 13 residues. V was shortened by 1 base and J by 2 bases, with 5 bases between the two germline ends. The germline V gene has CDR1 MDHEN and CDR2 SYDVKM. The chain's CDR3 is CASSLLVNTEAFF. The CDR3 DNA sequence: TGTGCCAGCAGTTTATTAGTTAACACTGAAGCTTTCTTT.

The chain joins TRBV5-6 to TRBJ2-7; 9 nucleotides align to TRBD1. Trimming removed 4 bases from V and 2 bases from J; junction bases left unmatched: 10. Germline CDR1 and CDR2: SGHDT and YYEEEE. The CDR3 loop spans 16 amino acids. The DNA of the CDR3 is TGTGCCAGCAGCCCTGGGACAGGGACGACAACCTACGAGCAGTACTTC. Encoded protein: CASSPGTGTTTYEQYF.

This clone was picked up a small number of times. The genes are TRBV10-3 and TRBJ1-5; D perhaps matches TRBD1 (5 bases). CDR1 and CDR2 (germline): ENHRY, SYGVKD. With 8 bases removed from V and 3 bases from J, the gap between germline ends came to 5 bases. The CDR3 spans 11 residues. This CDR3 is CAIGANQPQHF. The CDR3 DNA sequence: TGTGCCATCGGGGCCAATCAGCCCCAGCATTTT.

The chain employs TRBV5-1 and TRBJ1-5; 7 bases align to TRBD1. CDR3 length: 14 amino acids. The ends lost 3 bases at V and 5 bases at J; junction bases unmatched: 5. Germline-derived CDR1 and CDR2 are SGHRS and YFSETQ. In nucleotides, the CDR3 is TGCGCCAGCAGCTCCGGACAGGTGGATCAGCCCCAGCATTTT. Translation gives CASSSGQVDQPQHF.

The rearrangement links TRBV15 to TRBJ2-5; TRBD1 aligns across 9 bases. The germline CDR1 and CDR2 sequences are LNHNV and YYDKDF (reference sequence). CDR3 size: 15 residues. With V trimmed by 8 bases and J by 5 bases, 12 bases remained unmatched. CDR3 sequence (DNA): TGTGCCACCGCGCGGGACAGGGTAGGGGAGGAGACCCAGTACTTC. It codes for CATARDRVGEETQYF. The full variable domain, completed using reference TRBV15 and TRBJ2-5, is DAMVIQNPRYQVTQFGKPVTLSCSQTLNHNVMYWYQQKSSQAPKLLFHYYDKDFNNEADTPDNFQSRRPNTSFCFLDIRSPGLGDTAMYLCATARDRVGEETQYFGPGTRLLVL.

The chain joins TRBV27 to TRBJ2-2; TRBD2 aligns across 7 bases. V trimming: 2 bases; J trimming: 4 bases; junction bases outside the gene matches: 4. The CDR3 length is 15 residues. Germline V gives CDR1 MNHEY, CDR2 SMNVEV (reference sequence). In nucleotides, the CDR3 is TGTGCCAGCAGTTTAGCGGGAGAGGGCACCGGGGAGCTGTTTTTT. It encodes CASSLAGEGTGELFF.

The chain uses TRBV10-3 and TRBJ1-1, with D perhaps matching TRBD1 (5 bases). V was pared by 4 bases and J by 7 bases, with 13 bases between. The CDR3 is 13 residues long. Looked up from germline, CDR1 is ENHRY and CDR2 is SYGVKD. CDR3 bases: TGTGCCATCAGTGTCCGGGGGGGTAATGAAGCTTTCTTT. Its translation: CAISVRGGNEAFF.